This T cell receptor beta chain was observed in a study of response to subunit inactivated influenza vaccine. Study outcomes and limitations: It was the authors' suggestion that each seasonal influenza vaccination recruits few new T cells.

TCRdb re-called the RT-PCR reads with MiXCR, one entry per CDR3 protein. This table has under 850,000 distinct CDR3 sequences, 18% appearing once. This clonotype was picked up a small number of times. Its cognate antigen is unknown. The germline gives CDR1 MNHNS, CDR2 SASEGT. Trimming removed 6 bases from V and 6 bases from J, with 11 bases in between. This CDR3 contains 13 residues. The sequences come from PBMCs from blood, collected roughly 5 days after vaccination. The chain uses TRBV6-1 and TRBJ2-2; no definite D call. This clonotype originated in a man in his fifties or sixties who received an inactivated influenza vaccine. The CDR3 DNA sequence: TGTGCCAGCAGGAACTCTGGGGCCGGGGAGCTGTTTTTT. Translated: CASRNSGAGELFF.